The source of this T cell receptor (beta chain) is a study of T cells in Graves' hyperthyroidism and ophthalmopathy. RNA transcripts gave rise to amplified TCR beta CDR3 regions. A set of HTBI primers served as the primers for a first-round RT-PCR of the TCR CDR3. TCRdb analysed the multiplex PCR reads with MiXCR anew, one entry per CDR3 protein. The table records some 700,000 distinct CDR3 sequences, approximately 15% of them present only once. Trimming at V came to 2 bases and at J to 7 bases, leaving 8 bases not matched to a gene. The V gene's germline CDR1 is SGHRS and CDR2 YFSETQ. The CDR3 sequence is 15 residues long. The PBMCs were sourced from fresh peripheral blood (more than 9 ml).

Sequences were obtained from blood. This TCR came from a man in his forties or fifties with Graves' hyperthyroidism. This chain joins TRBV5-1 and TRBJ2-2; TRBD1 agrees at 7 bases. The CDR3 loop is CASSFVTGSGGELFF. CDR3 in DNA: TGCGCCAGCAGCTTCGTGACAGGGTCTGGCGGGGAGCTGTTTTTT.